This T cell receptor (beta chain) is drawn from a study of shared clonotypes between healthy human individuals. Assay: immunoSEQ multiplex PCR; the TCRdb copy retains only in-frame clones and omits some. The data hold approximately 640,000 clones, with approximately 75% observed a single time. Findings and caveats of the study: Clonotype sharing levels among donors were expected to vary with sequencing depth.

The study enrolled healthy HIV-negative adults without recent acute infections or vaccinations as donors. As for this clone: What it binds is unknown.

The CDR3 is 14 amino acids. Germline assignment: CDR1 MNHEY and CDR2 SVGAGI. J gave up 11 bases and V 2 bases, and 11 bases lay outside the gene matches. Sample: memory CD4+ T cells sorted from blood. The subset was: CD45RA-negative fraction. This chain links TRBV6-5 with TRBJ1-2; 7 positions agree with TRBD1. The sequence derives from a woman aged 25 to 39 in good health. In DNA, the CDR3 is TGTGCCAGCAGTTACGAAGGACAGGAGTTGGGGTACACCTTC. Amino acid sequence: CASSYEGQELGYTF.